Listed here are 24 T cell receptor beta chains from one sample, sequenced in a study of control samples from healthy donors and cancer patients. Libraries were prepared by immunoSEQ multiplex PCR; TCRdb keeps only in-frame clonotypes and omits some of them. Seen here are 230,000 or so clones, about 94% observed once, and the top ten hold about 1.6%. The sequenced sample was blood. These receptors all stem from a man aged 45 to 65 in good health.

The chain employs TRBV6-6 and TRBJ1-3, with D uncertain. This CDR3 spans 15 amino acids. The V gene lost 2 bases and the J gene lost 0 bases, with 8 bases spanning the gap. The germline V gene encodes CDR1 MNHNY and CDR2 SVGAGI (reference sequence). As DNA, the CDR3 is TGTGCCAGCAGTTACGGAGGGCTCTCTGGAAACACCATATATTTT. Translation gives CASSYGGLSGNTIYF.

The rearrangement uses TRBV4-1 and TRBJ2-2; D possibly corresponds to TRBD2 (6 bases). CDR3 length equals 15 residues. The germline gives CDR1 MGHRA, CDR2 YSYEKL. V lost 3 bases, J lost 3 bases, and 11 bases lay in between. CDR3 bases: TGCGCCAGCAGCCAGCGCGGGGCCGACACCGGGGAGCTGTTTTTT. Translating it yields CASSQRGADTGELFF.

The chain is built from TRBV21-1 and TRBJ2-7; the table's D call TRBD1 went unverified against the DNA. TRBV21-1 is assigned pseudogene status. This CDR3 is 15 amino acids long. The CDR3 nucleotides read TGTGCCAGCAGCTACAAATCGACAGAGACCTACGAGCAGTACTTC. Amino acids: CASSYKSTETYEQYF.

J is TRBJ1-1 and V is TRBV5-4, with 9 bases aligning to TRBD1. There are 15 residues in the CDR3. V lost 4 bases and J lost 4; bases outside the gene matches: 8. CDR1 SGHNT and CDR2 YYREEE come from the germline V gene (reference sequence). The CDR3 DNA is TGTGCCAGCAGCGACACAGGGGGCGTTGGCACTGAAGCTTTCTTT. This codes for CASSDTGGVGTEAFF. Using reference TRBV5-4 and TRBJ1-1 for the parts outside the CDR3, the full variable domain is ETGVTQSPTHLIKTRGQQVTLRCSSQSGHNTVSWYQQALGQGPQFIFQYYREEENGRGNFPPRFSGLQFPNYSSELNVNALELDDSALYLCASSDTGGVGTEAFFGQGTRLTVV.

This clone appeared a single time. The gene calls are TRBV7-9 and TRBJ1-6, with unresolved D. Germline V gives CDR1 SEHNR, CDR2 FQNEAQ (reference sequence). V lost 5 bases and J 7 bases, leaving 6 bases between the germline ends. CDR3 length: 12 residues. In DNA form, the CDR3 reads TGTGCCAGCAGCCAAGGGAATTCACCCCTCCACTTT. This encodes CASSQGNSPLHF.

A few counts support this clone. The chain uses TRBV30 and TRBJ1-4, with TRBD1 matching over 12 bases. The CDR3 extends over 15 amino acids. With 0 bases clipped from V and 8 bases from J, the junction kept 4 bases outside the gene matches. Germline V lookup: CDR1 GTSNPN, CDR2 SVGIG (reference sequence). The CDR3 protein is CAWSVGTGGEEKLFF. DNA of the CDR3: TGTGCCTGGAGTGTAGGGACAGGGGGCGAGGAAAAACTGTTTTTT.

The chain is built from TRBV4-3 and TRBJ2-5; D is ambiguous. The germline CDR1 and CDR2 sequences are LGHNA and YSLEER. The CDR3 runs to 15 residues. V was cut by 0 bases and J by 6 bases, with 14 bases left in between. The CDR3, as DNA: TGCGCCAGCAGCCAAGATGGTAACCTGCAAAAGACCCAGTACTTC. Translating it yields CASSQDGNLQKTQYF.

The genes are TRBV29-1 and TRBJ1-6, with TRBD1 matching 7 bases. The germline gives CDR1 SQVTM, CDR2 ANQGSEA. The CDR3 is 13 amino acids. With 5 bases clipped from V and 8 bases from J, the junction kept 6 bases outside the gene matches. The CDR3 nucleotides read TGCAGCGTTAAGAGGGGGCTGGATTCACCCCTCCACTTT. Translating it yields CSVKRGLDSPLHF.

The chain has TRBV12-3 or TRBV12-4 and TRBJ2-5; D call uncertain. The CDR3 is 13 amino acids. The V end was cut by 6 bases, the J end by 3 bases, with 11 bases between. CDR3 sequence: CASSDLREETQYF. The CDR3 DNA is TGTGCCAGCAGCGATTTACGAGAAGAGACCCAGTACTTC.

The rearrangement uses TRBV25-1 and TRBJ2-7, with 7 bases identical to TRBD1. The CDR3 contains 15 residues. With V trimmed by 1 base and J by 4 bases, 7 bases remained unmatched. From germline, CDR1 is MGHDK and CDR2 SYGVNS. The CDR3 DNA reads as TGTGCCAGCAGTGAATCGAAAGGGGGCCGGTACGAGCAGTACTTC. Translating gives CASSESKGGRYEQYF.

V gene TRBV5-1 combines with J gene TRBJ2-5; no clear D. Trimming shortened V by 2 bases and J by 1 base, and 12 bases separated the two germline ends. The CDR3 contains 15 residues. Germline CDR1 is SGHRS and CDR2 is YFSETQ. The CDR3: CASSLAWGFQETQYF. As DNA, the CDR3 is TGCGCCAGCAGCTTAGCATGGGGATTCCAAGAGACCCAGTACTTC.

In its sample, this clone was seen once. This chain uses TRBV6-2 or TRBV6-3 with TRBJ2-6; possible D gene TRBD2, 5 bases. The germline CDR1 and CDR2 sequences are MNHEY and SVGEGT. Deletions cut 8 bases from V and 2 bases from J, with 16 bases between. This CDR3 has 16 residues. The CDR3 DNA is TGTGCCAGCTGCCGGGGAAAGGCCCCTGGGGCCAACGTCCTGACTTTC. Encoded protein: CASCRGKAPGANVLTF.

The rearrangement joins TRBV6-6 to TRBJ2-7; a weak D match, TRBD1 (6 bases). From germline, CDR1 is MNHNY and CDR2 SVGAGI (reference sequence). The ends were cut back, 6 bases at V and 5 bases at J, with 20 bases in the middle. CDR3 size: 15 residues. CDR3 coding DNA: TGTGCCAGCAGGATGGGTGCAGGGGTCTTCGACGAGCAGTACTTC. Translating it yields CASRMGAGVFDEQYF.

The J gene is TRBJ1-5, the V gene TRBV18, with D perhaps matching TRBD1 (5 bases). Germline CDR1 KGHSH, CDR2 LQKENI. The CDR3 spans 13 residues. V lost 4 bases, J lost 4 bases, and 8 bases lay in between. CDR3 sequence: CASSQQGNQPQHF. In DNA, the CDR3 is TGTGCCAGCTCACAGCAGGGAAATCAGCCCCAGCATTTT.

The chain couples TRBV13 to TRBJ2-7; D is undetermined. The CDR3 is 13 residues long. Trimming took off 6 bases at V and 0 bases at J, with 9 bases between the two ends. Germline V gene data show CDR1 as PRHDT and CDR2 as FYEKMQ (reference sequence). This CDR3 is CASRIRSSYEQYV. The CDR3 DNA follows: TGTGCCAGCAGGATCCGCAGCTCCTACGAGCAGTACGTC.

The rearrangement uses TRBV18 and TRBJ1-2, with a possible D match to TRBD1 (6 bases). The CDR3 contains 15 residues. Germline V gene data show CDR1 as KGHSH and CDR2 as LQKENI. Trimming removed 3 bases at V and 2 bases at J, with 13 bases between. The CDR3 bases are TGTGCCAGCTCACCTACGCCCGACAGGAACTATGGCTACACCTTC. Protein: CASSPTPDRNYGYTF. Looking up the rest from reference TRBV18 and TRBJ1-2 gives the full variable domain: NAGVMQNPRHLVRRRGQEARLRCSPMKGHSHVYWYRQLPEEGLKFMVYLQKENIIDESGMPKERFSAEFPKEGPSILRIQQVVRGDSAAYFCASSPTPDRNYGYTFGSGTRLTVV.

The rearrangement links TRBV19 to TRBJ1-6, with 7 nucleotides matching TRBD1. CDR1 LNHDA and CDR2 SQIVND come from the germline V gene (reference sequence). Losses at the gene ends were 3 bases for V and 2 bases for J; bases not matched to a gene: 7. The CDR3 sequence is 17 residues long. The chain's CDR3 is CASSMDQGTAYNSPLHF. The CDR3 nucleotides are TGTGCCAGTAGTATGGACCAGGGGACAGCCTATAATTCACCCCTCCACTTT.

The rearrangement uses TRBV7-9 and TRBJ1-1, with D possibly being TRBD1 (6 bases). V lost 0 bases, J lost 7 bases, and 15 bases lay in between. The CDR3 sequence is 15 residues long. CDR1 is SEHNR and CDR2 is FQNEAQ in the germline V gene (reference sequence). The CDR3 DNA is TGTGCCAGCAGCTTAGCGTGGGCAGGGGATAATGAAGCTTTCTTT. Protein sequence: CASSLAWAGDNEAFF. The entire variable domain, with the rest obtained from reference TRBV7-9 and TRBJ1-1, is as follows: DTGVSQNPRHKITKRGQNVTFRCDPISEHNRLYWYRQTLGQGPEFLTYFQNEAQLEKSRLLSDRFSAERPKGSFSTLEIQRTEQGDSAMYLCASSLAWAGDNEAFFGQGTRLTVV.

The rearrangement links TRBV19 to TRBJ1-1; D gene ambiguous. The germline CDR1 and CDR2 sequences are LNHDA and SQIVND (reference sequence). The CDR3 totals 16 residues. The V end lost 3 bases, the J end lost 4 bases, and 18 bases lay between the germline ends. In DNA form, the CDR3 reads TGTGCCAGTAGTATTTCTACCAACAGAAAAAGCACTGAAGCTTTCTTT. Protein: CASSISTNRKSTEAFF.

This clone was observed once. The rearrangement joins TRBV12-3 or TRBV12-4 to TRBJ2-5, with D perhaps TRBD1 or TRBD2 (5 bases each). The ends were cut back, 6 bases at V and 7 bases at J, with 12 bases in the middle. There are 12 residues in the CDR3. The CDR3 DNA sequence: TGTGCCAGCAGGAGGGGATATGGGACCCAGTACTTC. As protein: CASRRGYGTQYF.

This clone appeared a single time. V is TRBV5-1 and J is TRBJ1-1; tentative D call: TRBD1 (5 bases). The CDR3 loop spans 13 amino acids. V was cut by 9 bases and J by 3 bases, with 15 bases left in between. The germline gives CDR1 SGHRS, CDR2 YFSETQ. The DNA for the CDR3 is TGCGCCACCGCGGCGGGGGGGGACACTGAAGCTTTCTTT. As protein: CATAAGGDTEAFF.

The rearrangement joins TRBV18 to TRBJ2-1, with a weak D call TRBD1 (5 bases). The V gene's germline CDR1 is KGHSH and CDR2 LQKENI. The CDR3 covers 13 residues. The V end lost 3 bases, the J end lost 6 bases, and 9 bases lay between the germline ends. The CDR3 loop reads CASSPGLINEQFF. The CDR3 DNA sequence: TGTGCCAGCTCACCGGGGCTGATCAATGAGCAGTTCTTC.

This sequence joins TRBV12-2 and TRBJ1-4. TRBV12-2 is reported as a pseudogene. CDR3 size: 16 residues. The CDR3 coding sequence is TGTGCAAGTCGCCTCCGTCACGGGGGCTTTGCCGATGTTATGCTTTTT. Encoded protein: CASRLRHGGFADVMLF.

This chain connects TRBV9 to TRBJ1-2; D gene uncertain. The CDR3 extends over 14 amino acids. Trimming stripped 0 bases from V and 2 bases from J, with 8 bases between. Germline V gene data show CDR1 as SGDLS and CDR2 as YYNGEE. The CDR3 coding sequence is TGTGCCAGCAGCGTAGGACGGGCCAACTATGGCTACACCTTC. This codes for CASSVGRANYGYTF.